These 10 T cell receptor beta chains came from one sample sequenced in a study of PD-L1 blockade in urothelial cancer. Time point reported: pretreatment peripheral blood. Libraries were prepared by immunoSEQ multiplex PCR; TCRdb keeps only in-frame clonotypes and omits some of them. The table has about 130,000 clones, about 81% seen once. Specimen: PBMCs, collected around atezolizumab (anti-PD-L1) treatment. These receptors all come from a man aged 45 to 65 with urothelial cancer.

The V call is TRBV30, the J call TRBJ2-1, with D tentatively TRBD2 (6 bases). Looked up from germline, CDR1 is GTSNPN and CDR2 is SVGIG (reference sequence). Trimming pared 3 bases from V and 4 bases from J, leaving 16 bases between. The length of the CDR3 is 15 residues. CDR3 residues: CAWSLGTYLYNEQFF. The CDR3 DNA sequence: TGTGCCTGGAGCCTCGGGACTTACCTTTACAATGAGCAGTTCTTC. The entire variable domain, with the rest obtained from reference TRBV30 and TRBJ2-1, is as follows: SQTIHQWPATLVQPVGSPLSLECTVEGTSNPNLYWYRQAAGRGLQLLFYSVGIGQISSEVPQNLSASRPQDRQFILSSKKLLLSDSGFYLCAWSLGTYLYNEQFFGPGTRLTVL.

The chain links TRBV5-1 to TRBJ2-1; 7 bases agree with TRBD2. The CDR3 is made up of 15 amino acids. Germline trimming cut 0 bases from V and 9 bases from J; bases unmatched to any gene: 9. The germline V gene encodes CDR1 SGHRS and CDR2 YFSETQ. The CDR3, as DNA: TGCGCCAGCAGCTTGGTCAGTCTCGGGACTATTGAGCAGTTCTTC. Its protein is CASSLVSLGTIEQFF.

The chain recombines TRBV11-1 with TRBJ2-3; 10 nucleotides align to TRBD1. This CDR3 comprises 15 residues. CDR1 and CDR2 (germline): SGHAT, FQDESV (reference sequence). J was trimmed by 5 bases and V by 5 bases; bases with no gene match: 7. CDR3 bases: TGTGCCAGCAGCGCCGCCGGGACAGGGGTAGATACGCAGTATTTT. Translating gives CASSAAGTGVDTQYF.

The chain couples TRBV19 to TRBJ2-2; 7 bases are a match to TRBD1. Germline CDR1 is LNHDA and CDR2 is SQIVND (reference sequence). This CDR3 region has 15 residues. V dropped 8 bases and J dropped 5; count of bases not matched to a gene: 11. CDR3 residues: CASYTTGFYTGELFF. In DNA, the CDR3 is TGTGCCAGTTACACGACAGGGTTCTATACCGGGGAGCTGTTTTTT. The variable domain in full, completed from reference TRBV19 and TRBJ2-2, reads DGGITQSPKYLFRKEGQNVTLSCEQNLNHDAMYWYRQDPGQGLRLIYYSQIVNDFQKGDIAEGYSVSREKKESFPLTVTSAQKNPTAFYLCASYTTGFYTGELFFGEGSRLTVL.

The chain employs TRBV28 and TRBJ2-7; 11 bases are shared with TRBD2. Losses at the gene ends were 3 bases for V and 4 bases for J; bases not matched to a gene: 20. In germline, CDR1 is MDHEN, CDR2 SYDVKM. The CDR3 loop spans 20 amino acids. CDR3 loop: CASSFKGRWTSGLKWYEQYF. CDR3 sequence (DNA): TGTGCCAGCAGTTTTAAGGGCCGGTGGACTAGCGGGCTAAAATGGTACGAGCAGTACTTC.

This clone was recorded only once. The rearrangement uses TRBV10-3 and TRBJ2-7; possibly TRBD2 for D (6 bases). Between the trimmed V and J ends, which lost 4 bases and 4 bases, there was a span of 17 bases. This CDR3 contains 15 residues. CDR1 is ENHRY, CDR2 SYGVKD, per germline. CDR3 DNA sequence: TGTGCCATCAGTGGTCCGGGCGGGACCCCTTACGAGCAGTACTTC. Translating gives CAISGPGGTPYEQYF.

The chain uses TRBV6-5 and TRBJ2-3; 9 positions agree with TRBD2. The germline CDR1 and CDR2 sequences are MNHEY and SVGAGI. J was trimmed by 5 bases and V by 1 base; bases with no gene match: 7. The CDR3 has 16 amino acids. The CDR3 nucleotides read TGTGCCAGCAGTTACTTAGCGGGAGCATCTGTAGATACGCAGTATTTT. This codes for CASSYLAGASVDTQYF.

The chain couples TRBV19 to TRBJ2-4, with 9 bases identical to TRBD2. Germline CDR1 reads LNHDA; CDR2 reads SQIVND (reference sequence). V shed 5 bases, J shed 7 bases, and the junction held 3 bases outside the gene matches. This CDR3 spans 13 amino acids. CDR3 loop: CASSRGRVNIQYF. The CDR3 DNA reads TGTGCCAGTAGTCGCGGGAGGGTGAACATTCAGTACTTC.

This chain uses TRBV7-8 with TRBJ2-1, with a tentative D call TRBD2 (6 bases). V gave up 8 bases and J gave up 6 bases, with 14 bases separating them. CDR1 and CDR2 (germline): SGHVS, FQNEAQ. This CDR3 region has 13 residues. CDR3 region: CASARGLANEQFF. In nucleotides, the CDR3 is TGTGCCAGCGCCCGGGGGTTAGCCAATGAGCAGTTCTTC.

The chain has TRBV28 and TRBJ1-3; TRBD1 matches at 9 bases. Germline trimming cut 8 bases from V and 4 bases from J; bases unmatched to any gene: 9. Germline loops: CDR1 MDHEN, CDR2 SYDVKM. The CDR3 length is 15 residues. The CDR3 sequence is CASYSGQGFGNTIYF. CDR3 sequence (DNA): TGTGCCAGCTACTCGGGACAGGGTTTCGGAAACACCATATATTTT. The full variable domain, its missing parts supplied by reference TRBV28 and TRBJ1-3, is DVKVTQSSRYLVKRTGEKVFLECVQDMDHENMFWYRQDPGLGLRLIYFSYDVKMKEKGDIPEGYSVSREKKERFSLILESASTNQTSMYLCASYSGQGFGNTIYFGEGSWLTVV.